The 5 T cell receptor beta chains below were found in one sample sequenced in a study of control samples from healthy donors and cancer patients. Assay used: immunoSEQ multiplex PCR; TCRdb lists only in-frame clones, some missing. The sample contains around 90,000 clones, 70% to 90% of which appear only once. The specimen sequenced was blood. The receptors come from a woman in her 40s in good health.

J is TRBJ2-7 and V is TRBV27, with D unresolved. This CDR3 region has 15 residues. Germline lookup yields CDR1 MNHEY and CDR2 SMNVEV (reference sequence). Trimming removed 8 bases from V and 3 bases from J, with 20 bases in between. CDR3 sequence reads: CASQGSSQGLYEQYF. The CDR3, as DNA: TGTGCCAGCCAAGGATCTTCCCAAGGCCTCTACGAGCAGTACTTC.

The V gene is TRBV3-1 (or the pseudogene TRBV3-2), the J gene TRBJ1-5; D is ambiguous. The CDR3 extends over 14 amino acids. Germline CDR1 LGHDT, CDR2 YNNKEL (reference sequence). Between the trimmed V and J ends, which lost 4 bases and 9 bases, there was a span of 16 bases. The CDR3 loop reads CASSPIQSSGPQHF. The DNA of the CDR3 is TGTGCCAGCAGCCCGATACAGAGCTCGGGGCCCCAGCATTTT.

This clone was picked up one time. The chain employs TRBV14 and TRBJ1-1; the match to TRBD1 covers 9 bases. The V and J ends lost 6 bases and 5 bases, in that order; junction bases with no gene match: 4. The CDR3 contains 13 residues. Germline V lookup: CDR1 SGHDN, CDR2 FVKESK. The CDR3 region has the DNA TGTGCCAGCAGGGGACAGGGTGATACTGAAGCTTTCTTT. Encoded protein: CASRGQGDTEAFF.

This chain links TRBV21-1 with TRBJ2-1. TRBV21-1 is flagged as a pseudogene. This CDR3 contains 16 residues. The CDR3 coding sequence is TGTGCCAGCAGCTCCCGGAAACTCCTGTCCTACAATGAGCAGTTCTTC. The encoded protein is CASSSRKLLSYNEQFF.

The chain is built from TRBV5-1 and TRBJ1-1; TRBD1 is a possible D gene (5 bases). This CDR3 comprises 16 residues. CDR1 SGHRS and CDR2 YFSETQ come from the germline V gene. The ends were cut back, 2 bases at V and 1 base at J, with 15 bases in the middle. The CDR3 DNA reads TGCGCCAGCAGCTTTTCCGGGGGAAATTCGAACACTGAAGCTTTCTTT. It codes for CASSFSGGNSNTEAFF.